This T cell receptor (beta chain) was sequenced in a study of blood T cell repertoires in COVID-19. About the research overall: Researchers got acute and convalescent COVID-19 samples from the United States, Italy and Spain. PBMCs, B-cell-depleted T cells, or T cells provided the cDNA or gDNA that made up the material.

With V trimmed by 4 bases and J by 0 bases, 5 bases remained unmatched. The germline V gene has CDR1 SGHRS and CDR2 YFSETQ. CDR3 length: 16 residues. Original processing methods: Amplification of reference gene primers was used by the study to estimate nucleated cell counts. Clones were read by immunoSEQ multiplex PCR, and TCRdb kept only the in-frame ones, dropping some. The D gene and trimming were derived from the DNA, and the V and J assignments and clone size from that table. The repertoire holds around 190,000 clones, with more than 65% as singletons. The specimen was peripheral blood. The receptor comes from a human donor in a cohort sampled during active COVID-19. The chain carries TRBV5-1 and TRBJ2-2; TRBD1 aligns across 8 bases. CDR3 residues: CASSLMGQANTGELFF. The CDR3, as DNA: TGCGCCAGCAGCCTAATGGGACAGGCGAACACCGGGGAGCTGTTTTTT.